A selection of T cell receptor beta chains follows, all from one sample in a study of regulatory T cells in long-lasting Graves disease. One entry per CDR3 protein results from TCRdb running MiXCR on the multiplex PCR reads. The table shows around 500,000 distinct CDR3 sequences, with 15% to 20% occurring only once. Separately, the same data were catalogued under a study of T cells in Graves' hyperthyroidism and ophthalmopathy.

The source material was peripheral blood mononuclear cells (PBMCs), sampled at new diagnosis, from a patient treated with antithyroid drugs. These receptors came from a woman aged 40-65 years with Graves disease. Both conserved end residues are part of each CDR3. Fields, in order: D gene, clone size, J gene, V gene, CDR3 DNA, CDR3 protein. D genes are given only for firm matches. Clone sizes are given selectively: once, few, many, or a class where the clone is expanded.

>-|-|TRBJ2-1|TRBV12-5
TGTGCTAGTGGTTTGTACCCCTCCTCCGGGGACTTTTACAATGAGCAGTTCTTC
CASGLYPSSGDFYNEQFF
>TRBD1|-|TRBJ2-2|TRBV4-1
TGCGCCAGCAGCCAACCGGGACAGACTATGAACACCGGGGAGCTGTTTTTT
CASSQPGQTMNTGELFF
>-|many|TRBJ2-5|TRBV6-2/TRBV6-3
TGTGCCAGCAGTAACAGGGACGAGACCCAGTACTTC
CASSNRDETQYF
>-|many|TRBJ2-3|TRBV7-3
TGTGCCAGCAGCTTAAGGCGAGCAACAAGCACAGATACGCAGTATTTT
CASSLRRATSTDTQYF
>-|few|TRBJ2-1|TRBV20-1
TGCAGTGCTAGAGATCTCGCGGGGTATGGTGAGCAGTTCTTC
CSARDLAGYGEQFF
>-|few|TRBJ1-4|TRBV15
TGTGCCACCAGCAGAGAGGTCACCCTTAATGAAAAACTGTTTTTT
CATSREVTLNEKLFF
>-|many|TRBJ2-1|TRBV20-1
TGCAGTGCTAAGGTGGGGAGCTCCTACAATGAGCAGTTCTTC
CSAKVGSSYNEQFF
>-|-|TRBJ2-3|TRBV28
TGTGCCTGCAGTTTAAAGCGGTTTGGCACAGATACGCAGTATTTT
CACSLKRFGTDTQYF
>-|-|TRBJ1-6|TRBV28
TGTGCCAGCAGGCCCTCGCATAGGTTTTCACCCCTCCACTTT
CASRPSHRFSPLHF
>-|-|TRBJ1-1|TRBV4-1
TGCGCCAGCAGCCAACCCCAGAGGGGGAACACTGAAGCTTTCTTT
CASSQPQRGNTEAFF
>TRBD2|-|TRBJ2-3|TRBV13
TGTGCCAGCAGCTTAGTGGGCGGGGGGGCCGTAGATACGCAGTATTTT
CASSLVGGGAVDTQYF
>-|few|TRBJ1-4|TRBV20-1
TGCAGTGCTAACCGGGGGGGGGAAGAAAAACTGTTTTTT
CSANRGGEEKLFF
>-|-|TRBJ2-1|TRBV4-1
TGCGCCAGCAGCCAAGTACGGGGGGCGAGGAATGAGCAGTTCTTC
CASSQVRGARNEQFF
>-|many|TRBJ2-5|TRBV18
TGTGCCAGCTCACCAAATCCCTCCCAAGCGGAGACCCAGTACTTC
CASSPNPSQAETQYF
>-|many|TRBJ2-7|TRBV3-1
TGTGCCAGCAGCCAAGGGGACACCAGCTCCTACGAGCAGTACTTC
CASSQGDTSSYEQYF
>-|-|TRBJ1-2|TRBV5-5
TGTGCCAGCAGCTTGGAGGCAGGGTTTAGCTATGGCTACACCTTC
CASSLEAGFSYGYTF
>TRBD1|-|TRBJ1-1|TRBV12-3/TRBV12-4
TGTGCCAGCAGCATACAGGGGGCGAGGACTGAAGCTTTCTTT
CASSIQGARTEAFF
>-|few|TRBJ1-2|TRBV6-1
TGTGCCAGCAGTGAAGTAGAGTCGAACTATGGCTACACCTTC
CASSEVESNYGYTF